The 20 T cell receptor beta chains reported below all come from one sample, sequenced in a study of blood T cell repertoires in COVID-19. Only in-frame clones appear in the TCRdb table, and some are missing; sequencing was by immunoSEQ multiplex PCR. The sample consists of roughly 200,000 clones, around 85% of them appearing once. The specimen sequenced was PBMCs or T cells enriched from blood (not recorded which). These receptors originate from a man aged 40-49 years who had recovered from COVID-19.

This CDR3 is CASSMMGAHEQYF. Written as DNA, the CDR3 is TGTGCCAGTAGTATGATGGGGGCACACGAGCAGTACTTC. The rearrangement joins TRBV19 to TRBJ2-7, with D possibly TRBD1 on 6 matching bases. The V end was cut by 3 bases, the J end by 5 bases, with 11 bases between. The CDR3 contains 13 residues. Germline V gene data show CDR1 as LNHDA and CDR2 as SQIVND (reference sequence).

This chain joins TRBV28 and TRBJ2-1, with TRBD2 identical over 11 bases. Germline loops: CDR1 MDHEN, CDR2 SYDVKM. There are 16 residues in the CDR3. V trimming: 5 bases; J trimming: 9 bases; junction bases outside the gene matches: 12. The chain's CDR3 is CASSPWGSGRAGEQFF. The CDR3 DNA follows: TGTGCCAGCAGTCCCTGGGGTAGCGGGAGGGCCGGTGAGCAGTTCTTC. Using reference TRBV28 and TRBJ2-1 for the parts outside the CDR3, the full variable domain is DVKVTQSSRYLVKRTGEKVFLECVQDMDHENMFWYRQDPGLGLRLIYFSYDVKMKEKGDIPEGYSVSREKKERFSLILESASTNQTSMYLCASSPWGSGRAGEQFFGPGTRLTVL.

This clone appeared a single time. The chain couples TRBV28 to TRBJ1-2; 8 bases agree with TRBD1. After removal of 5 bases from V and 4 bases from J, the junction contained 15 bases not matched to a gene. CDR3 size: 17 residues. In germline, CDR1 is MDHEN, CDR2 SYDVKM. This CDR3 is CASSPSSGTGAFYGYTF. In DNA, the CDR3 is TGTGCCAGCAGTCCATCCTCCGGGACAGGCGCCTTCTATGGCTACACCTTC.

The rearrangement links TRBV19 to TRBJ2-4; the D gene is possibly TRBD2 (5 bases). CDR1 and CDR2 from the germline V gene are LNHDA and SQIVND (reference sequence). V was clipped by 3 bases and J by 9 bases, with 12 bases between them. The CDR3 is made up of 13 amino acids. The CDR3 reads CASSMRAPGIQYF. The CDR3 nucleotides read TGTGCCAGTAGTATGAGGGCCCCGGGCATTCAGTACTTC.

V gene TRBV27 combines with J gene TRBJ1-5; a weak D match, TRBD1 (6 bases). V lost 6 bases and J lost 5, with 11 bases in between. Germline CDR1 and CDR2: MNHEY and SMNVEV (reference sequence). CDR3 length: 13 amino acids. The CDR3, as DNA: TGTGCCAGCAGCACAGGGTTAGATCAGCCCCAGCATTTT. Translation: CASSTGLDQPQHF.

The chain links TRBV28 to TRBJ1-5; 9 bases align to TRBD1. There are 17 residues in the CDR3. V lost 6 bases to trimming and J lost 5 bases; unmatched junction nucleotides: 14. Germline V CDR1 and CDR2: MDHEN, SYDVKM. DNA of the CDR3: TGTGCCAGCAGCATCGGGACAGGGTGGGGGGCGGATCAGCCCCAGCATTTT. Protein product: CASSIGTGWGADQPQHF.

CDR3 loop: CASKDLGGGITDTQYF. For the CDR3, the DNA is TGTGCCAGTAAGGATCTCGGAGGCGGGATCACAGATACGCAGTATTTT. The chain is built from TRBV19 and TRBJ2-3; D is possibly TRBD2 (6 bases). The CDR3 contains 16 residues. Germline CDR1 is LNHDA and CDR2 is SQIVND (reference sequence). Trimming took off 7 bases at V and 2 bases at J, with 19 bases between the two ends. The full variable domain, completed using reference TRBV19 and TRBJ2-3, is DGGITQSPKYLFRKEGQNVTLSCEQNLNHDAMYWYRQDPGQGLRLIYYSQIVNDFQKGDIAEGYSVSREKKESFPLTVTSAQKNPTAFYLCASKDLGGGITDTQYFGPGTRLTVL.

The V call is TRBV5-5, the J call TRBJ2-5; D gene uncertain. Trimming shortened V by 4 bases and J by 0 bases, and 13 bases separated the two germline ends. Per the germline V gene, CDR1 is SGHKS and CDR2 is YYEKEE (reference sequence). The CDR3 covers 15 residues. The CDR3 here is CASSRLGNNQETQYF. CDR3 DNA: TGTGCCAGCAGCCGGTTGGGCAACAACCAAGAGACCCAGTACTTC. Full variable domain (missing parts from reference TRBV5-5 and TRBJ2-5): DAGVTQSPTHLIKTRGQQVTLRCSPISGHKSVSWYQQVLGQGPQFIFQYYEKEERGRGNFPDRFSARQFPNYSSELNVNALLLGDSALYLCASSRLGNNQETQYFGPGTRLLVL.

The CDR3 loop reads CASSTRTYAGNTIYF. CDR3 bases: TGTGCCAGCAGCACACGGACATATGCTGGAAACACCATATATTTT. The V and J genes are TRBV5-8 and TRBJ1-3, with a possible D match to TRBD1 (5 bases). The germline V gene encodes CDR1 SGHTS and CDR2 YDEGEE. V lost 4 bases, J lost 2 bases, and 13 bases lay in between. The CDR3 is 15 amino acids.

About this clone: Different DNA sequences within this sample yield the same CDR3. The chain uses TRBV20-1 and TRBJ1-1; D gene ambiguous. The CDR3 length is 11 residues. Per the germline V gene, CDR1 is DFQATT and CDR2 is SNEGSKA (reference sequence). V lost 6 bases, J lost 6 bases, and 11 bases lay in between. DNA for the CDR3: TGCAGTGCCCTTGGACTGGCTGAAGCTTTCTTT. It translates to CSALGLAEAFF.

V and J are TRBV4-3 and TRBJ2-7; 8 bases match TRBD2. The CDR3 runs to 15 residues. Germline-derived CDR1 and CDR2 are LGHNA and YSLEER. Germline trimming cut 0 bases from V and 2 bases from J; bases unmatched to any gene: 3. CDR3 sequence: CASSQDVREAYEQYF. Written as DNA, the CDR3 is TGCGCCAGCAGCCAAGATGTGCGGGAGGCCTACGAGCAGTACTTC.

This chain connects TRBV4-1 to TRBJ1-3; possibly TRBD1 for D (5 bases). The ends were cut back, 1 base at V and 0 bases at J, with 10 bases in the middle. Germline values: CDR1 MGHRA, CDR2 YSYEKL. The CDR3 is made up of 16 amino acids. The CDR3 reads CASSQADTSSGNTIYF. The CDR3 DNA sequence: TGCGCCAGCAGCCAAGCGGACACCTCCTCTGGAAACACCATATATTTT.

The table lists this clone with a count of one. This rearrangement joins TRBV5-1 to TRBJ2-3; 10 positions match TRBD2. Germline V gene data show CDR1 as SGHRS and CDR2 as YFSETQ. Unmatched junction bases numbered 4, after V lost 0 bases and J lost 0 bases. The CDR3 is made up of 17 amino acids. The CDR3 reads CASSLGGLAFSTDTQYF. The CDR3 DNA follows: TGCGCCAGCAGCTTGGGGGGACTAGCGTTTAGCACAGATACGCAGTATTTT.

The chain combines TRBV2 with TRBJ1-2; 10 bases map to TRBD1. The CDR3 covers 20 residues. Germline loops: CDR1 SNHLY, CDR2 FYNNEI. Trimming cost V 2 bases and J 7 bases; bases outside gene matches: 22. CDR3 in amino acids: CASSEIKLGQGSGERSGYTF. The CDR3 coding sequence is TGTGCCAGCAGTGAAATTAAGTTGGGACAGGGGTCCGGTGAAAGGAGTGGCTACACCTTC.

V is TRBV5-1 and J is TRBJ2-5, with 7 bases that match TRBD1. This CDR3 has 13 amino acids. The J segment lost 8 bases and the V segment lost 0 bases, leaving 4 bases of the junction unmatched. Germline CDR1 reads SGHRS; CDR2 reads YFSETQ. CDR3 amino acids: CASSLEGARTQYF. The CDR3 DNA reads TGCGCCAGCAGCTTGGAGGGGGCCAGAACCCAGTACTTC.

The chain has TRBV12-3 or TRBV12-4 and TRBJ1-1; D is unresolved. The CDR3 is made up of 13 amino acids. Trimming cost V 8 bases and J 1 base, with 11 bases left between them. CDR3 DNA sequence: TGTGCCAGCGCGATCAGGCAGAACACTGAAGCTTTCTTT. This gives the protein CASAIRQNTEAFF.

The V call is TRBV7-8, the J call TRBJ2-2, with 8 bases aligning to TRBD2. V lost 11 bases to trimming and J lost 0 bases; unmatched junction nucleotides: 11. The CDR3 sequence is 16 residues long. The V gene's germline CDR1 is SGHVS and CDR2 FQNEAQ. Here the CDR3 DNA reads TGTGCCCCGGGCGGGAGGCCCACCACGAACACCGGGGAGCTGTTTTTT. Translating gives CAPGGRPTTNTGELFF.

The rearrangement joins TRBV4-1 to TRBJ2-1, with unresolved D. Germline assignment: CDR1 MGHRA and CDR2 YSYEKL. With 7 bases removed from V and 8 bases from J, the gap between germline ends came to 9 bases. CDR3 length: 11 amino acids. CDR3 sequence (DNA): TGCGCCAGCAAAATGGCAGATGAGCAGTTCTTC. It is translated as CASKMADEQFF.

V usage is TRBV18 and J usage is TRBJ2-4; TRBD2 matches 14 bases. The CDR3 sequence is 21 residues long. V dropped 4 bases and J dropped 3; count of bases not matched to a gene: 17. Germline V gene lookup returns CDR1 KGHSH and CDR2 LQKENI. The CDR3 spells CASSQLMASKTSGGDKNIQYF. CDR3 DNA: TGTGCCAGCTCACAATTAATGGCGTCTAAGACTAGCGGGGGGGACAAAAACATTCAGTACTTC. Together with reference TRBV18 and TRBJ2-4, the CDR3 gives the full variable domain: NAGVMQNPRHLVRRRGQEARLRCSPMKGHSHVYWYRQLPEEGLKFMVYLQKENIIDESGMPKERFSAEFPKEGPSILRIQQVVRGDSAAYFCASSQLMASKTSGGDKNIQYFGAGTRLSVL.

This chain links TRBV9 with TRBJ1-6, with D uncertain. Germline CDR1 is SGDLS and CDR2 is YYNGEE. This CDR3 spans 17 amino acids. V lost 0 bases and J 5 bases, leaving 15 bases between the germline ends. CDR3 protein: CASSVGLGQRNNSPLHF. CDR3 nucleotide sequence: TGTGCCAGCAGCGTAGGTCTTGGGCAAAGAAATAATTCACCCCTCCACTTT.